What follows are 26 T cell receptor beta chains derived from one specimen sequenced in a study of shared clonotypes between healthy human individuals. The data were produced by immunoSEQ multiplex PCR, yet TCRdb's version contains in-frame clones alone and is incomplete. The sample has a few hundred thousand clones; over 75% are singletons. The specimen was memory CD8+ T cells sorted from blood. Stated subset: CD45RO+ cells pooled with CCR7-negative TemRA cells. Every receptor here comes from a man aged 18 to 35 in good health.

The V and J genes are TRBV28 and TRBJ1-5; D remains ambiguous. This CDR3 is built from 14 residues. The V gene lost 6 bases and the J gene lost 2 bases, with 11 bases spanning the gap. Germline V gene sequence: CDR1 MDHEN, CDR2 SYDVKM. CDR3 in amino acids: CASRRVFRNQPQHF. The CDR3 coding sequence is TGTGCCAGCAGACGAGTCTTTCGCAATCAGCCCCAGCATTTT. Full variable domain (remainder filled in from reference TRBV28 and TRBJ1-5): DVKVTQSSRYLVKRTGEKVFLECVQDMDHENMFWYRQDPGLGLRLIYFSYDVKMKEKGDIPEGYSVSREKKERFSLILESASTNQTSMYLCASRRVFRNQPQHFGDGTRLSIL.

The DNA of the CDR3 is TGTGCCAGCAGTTTATCAGGACCCCCAGGTGAGCAGTTCTTC. It codes for CASSLSGPPGEQFF. The chain carries TRBV27 and TRBJ2-1; no reliable D call. The CDR3 spans 14 residues. Trimming removed 0 bases from V and 9 bases from J, with 12 bases in between. The germline gives CDR1 MNHEY, CDR2 SMNVEV (reference sequence).

This clone was detected a few times. The rearrangement uses TRBV30 and TRBJ2-4; 7 nucleotides align to TRBD1. The CDR3 extends over 15 amino acids. With 5 bases clipped from V and 0 bases from J, the junction kept 7 bases outside the gene matches. Germline CDR1 and CDR2: GTSNPN and SVGIG (reference sequence). The CDR3 loop reads CAWGQENGAKNIQYF. The CDR3 nucleotides read TGTGCCTGGGGACAGGAAAACGGAGCCAAAAACATTCAGTACTTC.

The rearrangement links TRBV28 to TRBJ2-3, with D possibly TRBD1 on 5 matching bases. The germline CDR1 and CDR2 sequences are MDHEN and SYDVKM. The germline V and J ends were trimmed by 5 bases and 0 bases, with 12 bases remaining between them. The CDR3 totals 15 residues. DNA for the CDR3: TGTGCCAGCAGTCTAGGGGCTACTAGCACAGATACGCAGTATTTT. Amino acids: CASSLGATSTDTQYF.

The rearrangement joins TRBV15 to TRBJ2-3, with a possible D match to TRBD2 (6 bases). The CDR3 is made up of 13 amino acids. Per germline, CDR1 LNHNV and CDR2 YYDKDF (reference sequence). Trimming took off 5 bases at V and 1 base at J, with 7 bases between the two ends. This CDR3 reads CATSPSGTDTQYF. The CDR3 coding sequence is TGTGCCACCAGCCCTAGCGGCACAGATACGCAGTATTTT.

This rearrangement joins TRBV30 to TRBJ2-3; D possibly corresponds to TRBD1 (6 bases). There are 16 residues in the CDR3. Germline CDR1 GTSNPN, CDR2 SVGIG (reference sequence). Trimming removed 2 bases at V and 2 bases at J, with 17 bases between. Written as DNA, the CDR3 is TGTGCCTGGAGTTCAAGGACAGTTACAATCACAGATACGCAGTATTTT. It yields the protein CAWSSRTVTITDTQYF.

The chain is built from TRBV7-9 and TRBJ1-6; D may be TRBD1 (5 bases). Germline CDR1 and CDR2: SEHNR and FQNEAQ (reference sequence). The CDR3 contains 18 residues. V was pared by 5 bases and J by 0 bases, with 17 bases between. The CDR3 sequence is CASSPHPHRRSYNSPLHF. In nucleotides, the CDR3 is TGTGCCAGCAGCCCGCATCCCCACAGGCGCTCCTATAATTCACCCCTCCACTTT.

The rearrangement uses TRBV4-3 and TRBJ2-5, with 7 bases matching TRBD2. With V trimmed by 4 bases and J by 4 bases, 18 bases remained unmatched. CDR3 length equals 18 residues. Germline V gene lookup returns CDR1 LGHNA and CDR2 YSLEER. In nucleotides, the CDR3 is TGCGCCAGCAGCCCAGCGGGGCTCGGCATGTGGGTAGGAGAGACCCAGTACTTC. Protein sequence: CASSPAGLGMWVGETQYF.

The chain joins TRBV9 to TRBJ2-5; maybe TRBD1 (7 bases). The ends were cut back, 3 bases at V and 5 bases at J, with 14 bases in the middle. Looked up from germline, CDR1 is SGDLS and CDR2 is YYNGEE. This CDR3 is 14 amino acids long. CDR3 in DNA: TGTGCCAGCAGCGAGAAACAGGGGAGGGAGACCCAGTACTTC. Its translation is CASSEKQGRETQYF.

This chain joins TRBV30 and TRBJ2-7; 8 nucleotides agree with TRBD1. Germline lookup yields CDR1 GTSNPN and CDR2 SVGIG (reference sequence). The ends lost 1 base at V and 0 bases at J; junction bases unmatched: 5. The CDR3 is 15 amino acids. CDR3 protein: CAWSEAGGLSYEQYF. Written as DNA, the CDR3 is TGTGCCTGGAGTGAAGCAGGGGGCCTCTCCTACGAGCAGTACTTC.

This chain links TRBV9 with TRBJ2-7; D tentatively fits TRBD1 or TRBD2 (5 bases each). V lost 0 bases and J lost 3, with 13 bases in between. The length of the CDR3 is 15 residues. From germline, CDR1 is SGDLS and CDR2 YYNGEE. Here the CDR3 DNA reads TGTGCCAGCAGCGTAGGGGACGGGTCTGTCTACGAGCAGTACTTC. It translates to CASSVGDGSVYEQYF.

The rearrangement joins TRBV4-1 to TRBJ2-7; D could derive from TRBD1 or TRBD2 (6 bases each). This CDR3 region has 15 residues. Germline loops: CDR1 MGHRA, CDR2 YSYEKL. V lost 0 bases and J lost 3, with 12 bases in between. CDR3 region: CASSQEGGRVYEQYF. In DNA form, the CDR3 reads TGCGCCAGCAGCCAAGAAGGGGGGCGCGTCTACGAGCAGTACTTC.

This clone came up once. The chain employs TRBV6-5 and TRBJ1-4, with D perhaps TRBD1 (5 bases). Deletions cut 9 bases from V and 1 base from J, with 12 bases between. CDR1 is MNHEY, CDR2 SVGAGI, per germline. The CDR3 loop spans 14 amino acids. This CDR3 is CASSPGGTNEKLFF. The DNA of the CDR3 is TGTGCCAGTTCTCCGGGGGGAACTAATGAAAAACTGTTTTTT.

The CDR3: CASSPDRDGNTGELFF. Here the CDR3 DNA reads TGTGCCAGTAGTCCAGACCGGGACGGGAACACCGGGGAGCTGTTTTTT. The rearrangement joins TRBV19 to TRBJ2-2; tentatively, D is TRBD1 or TRBD2 (5 bases each). Germline CDR1 and CDR2: LNHDA and SQIVND (reference sequence). The V gene lost 5 bases and the J gene lost 1 base, with 14 bases spanning the gap. This CDR3 region has 16 residues.

The chain recombines TRBV13 with TRBJ1-3; D uncertain. Germline CDR1 PRHDT, CDR2 FYEKMQ (reference sequence). Trimming took off 0 bases at V and 0 bases at J, with 15 bases between the two ends. This CDR3 spans 18 amino acids. CDR3 bases: TGTGCCAGCAGCTTAGGCCCCGGATGGGTGTTCTCTGGAAACACCATATATTTT. Residues: CASSLGPGWVFSGNTIYF.

The chain has TRBV30 and TRBJ1-2; tentative D call: TRBD1 (6 bases). This CDR3 has 16 amino acids. V was pared by 2 bases and J by 3 bases, with 19 bases between. Germline V lookup: CDR1 GTSNPN, CDR2 SVGIG (reference sequence). The CDR3 sequence is CAWSRTSGTRYYGYTF. The CDR3 DNA follows: TGTGCCTGGAGTCGAACCTCCGGGACACGCTACTATGGCTACACCTTC. The full variable domain, rest sourced from reference TRBV30 and TRBJ1-2, is SQTIHQWPATLVQPVGSPLSLECTVEGTSNPNLYWYRQAAGRGLQLLFYSVGIGQISSEVPQNLSASRPQDRQFILSSKKLLLSDSGFYLCAWSRTSGTRYYGYTFGSGTRLTVV.

The V and J genes are TRBV27 and TRBJ1-2; the match to TRBD1 covers 7 bases. V lost 8 bases, J lost 3 bases, and 6 bases stayed unmatched. CDR3 size: 13 residues. Germline V lookup: CDR1 MNHEY, CDR2 SMNVEV (reference sequence). The CDR3 nucleotides are TGTGCCAGCGGATGGACAGGCGACTATGGCTACACCTTC. It codes for CASGWTGDYGYTF.

The rearrangement links TRBV5-4 to TRBJ2-5; tentative D call: TRBD2 (6 bases). The V end was cut by 10 bases, the J end by 4 bases, with 14 bases between. CDR3 length: 12 residues. Germline V lookup: CDR1 SGHNT, CDR2 YYREEE (reference sequence). The CDR3 sequence is CASGYGGETQYF. CDR3 in DNA: TGTGCCTCAGGTTACGGGGGAGAGACCCAGTACTTC.

The J gene is TRBJ2-7, the V gene TRBV27, with 15 bases that match TRBD2. Germline assignment: CDR1 MNHEY and CDR2 SMNVEV (reference sequence). J was trimmed by 7 bases and V by 5 bases; bases with no gene match: 15. The CDR3 is made up of 18 amino acids. Here the CDR3 reads CASSPGGLAGGPRNEQYF. The CDR3 DNA reads as TGTGCCAGCAGTCCCGGGGGACTAGCGGGAGGCCCTAGGAATGAGCAGTACTTC.

This rearrangement joins TRBV19 to TRBJ2-7; D is possibly TRBD1 or TRBD2 (5 bases each). V shed 3 bases and J shed 2 bases, with 11 bases lying between them. There are 14 residues in the CDR3. Per germline, CDR1 LNHDA and CDR2 SQIVND (reference sequence). Here the CDR3 reads CASSIGDAAYEQYF. The CDR3 DNA sequence: TGTGCCAGTAGTATTGGGGACGCAGCCTACGAGCAGTACTTC.

The chain employs TRBV4-1 and TRBJ2-1; 9 bases align to TRBD2. Trimming cost V 4 bases and J 5 bases; bases outside gene matches: 9. CDR3 size: 16 residues. Germline V gene lookup returns CDR1 MGHRA and CDR2 YSYEKL. CDR3 DNA: TGCGCCAGCAGCCCCCTTGGGACTAGCAGAGACAATGAGCAGTTCTTC. This sequence encodes CASSPLGTSRDNEQFF.

The V gene is TRBV9, the J gene TRBJ2-7; no reliable D call. There are 16 residues in the CDR3. Germline CDR1 is SGDLS and CDR2 is YYNGEE. V lost 0 bases and J lost 0, with 13 bases in between. CDR3 region: CASSVDPVSSSYEQYF. The CDR3 DNA follows: TGTGCCAGCAGCGTAGATCCAGTTTCAAGCTCCTACGAGCAGTACTTC.

The chain couples TRBV9 to TRBJ2-1, with unresolved D. CDR3 length: 14 residues. Germline V gene lookup returns CDR1 SGDLS and CDR2 YYNGEE. V was clipped by 0 bases and J by 7 bases, with 11 bases between them. In DNA form, the CDR3 reads TGTGCCAGCAGCGTAGACGGTTGGGTGAATGAGCAGTTCTTC. Translation gives CASSVDGWVNEQFF.

This chain uses TRBV4-3 with TRBJ2-1, with a possible D match to TRBD2 (5 bases). V gave up 1 base and J gave up 9 bases, with 16 bases separating them. Germline values: CDR1 LGHNA, CDR2 YSLEER. The CDR3 sequence is 15 residues long. CDR3 DNA: TGCGCCAGCAGCCAAGGACCCCTCGAGGGTGTTGAGCAGTTCTTC. Translating it yields CASSQGPLEGVEQFF.

The chain couples TRBV2 to TRBJ2-7, with 9 bases that match TRBD2. Losses at the gene ends were 11 bases for V and 2 bases for J; bases not matched to a gene: 10. The CDR3 has 14 residues. Germline V gene data show CDR1 as SNHLY and CDR2 as FYNNEI. Here the CDR3 reads CAGDSGGPTYEQYF. Written as DNA, the CDR3 is TGTGCCGGGGATAGCGGGGGACCCACCTACGAGCAGTACTTC.

This clone was detected only a few times. This chain joins TRBV10-3 and TRBJ1-2, with D uncertain. The germline V gene has CDR1 ENHRY and CDR2 SYGVKD. The CDR3 consists of 15 residues. V shed 3 bases and J shed 2 bases, with 13 bases lying between them. The CDR3 spells CAISEAADMNYGYTF. The CDR3 nucleotides are TGTGCCATCAGTGAAGCGGCAGATATGAACTATGGCTACACCTTC.